This T cell receptor (beta chain) was obtained from a study of cytomegalovirus exposure and HLA in healthy donors. Notes on the study in general: As a later analysis showed, a missense DCLRE1C variant was linked to trimming of TCR beta V- and J-genes. It was shown in a later analysis that HLA-associated TCR beta chains were more clonally expanded than other, equally common chains. In an earlier analysis, in some 540 donors, most V segments appeared productive either ~87% or ~30% of the time.

Looked up from germline, CDR1 is SQVTM and CDR2 is ANQGSEA. The CDR3 is made up of 12 amino acids. With V trimmed by 7 bases and J by 9 bases, 9 bases remained unmatched. In this sample, this clone turned up once. Antigen unknown. In the PCR, 60 Vbeta and 13 Jbeta primers were used. Assay used: immunoSEQ multiplex PCR; TCRdb lists only in-frame clones, some missing. The profile shows 85,000 to 130,000 clones, roughly four fifths of them singletons. Sequenced sample: PBMCs. The V gene is TRBV29-1, the J gene TRBJ2-1, with 7 bases that match TRBD1. The source is a male donor in good health and CMV-seropositive. Written as DNA, the CDR3 is TGCAGCGCACCCAGGACAGGCGGTGAGCAGTTCTTC. As protein: CSAPRTGGEQFF.